This T cell receptor (beta chain) came from a study of cytomegalovirus exposure and HLA in healthy donors. V was clipped by 6 bases and J by 1 base, with 14 bases between them. This CDR3 has 15 amino acids. CDR1 is SNHLY, CDR2 FYNNEI, per germline. PCR amplification relied on 60 Vbeta primers (plus 13 Jbeta primers). Method: immunoSEQ multiplex PCR; TCRdb's copy keeps in-frame clones and lacks some. This table holds more than 60,000 clones, around 76% found once. This clonotype originated in a man younger than 30 in good health and CMV-seronegative. What was sequenced was PBMCs. The V and J genes are TRBV2 and TRBJ2-3, with D perhaps TRBD1 (6 bases). Here the CDR3 DNA reads TGTGCCAGCAGGGGAAGTGGGGGCGGCACAGATACGCAGTATTTT. Amino acid sequence: CASRGSGGGTDTQYF.